The 7 T cell receptor beta chains in this list originate from one sample, sequenced in a study of blood T cell repertoires in COVID-19. The data were produced by immunoSEQ multiplex PCR, yet TCRdb's version contains in-frame clones alone and is incomplete. The sample has 150,000 to 250,000 clones; just under 85% are singletons. What was sequenced was peripheral blood. These receptors were taken from a human donor with acute or convalescent COVID-19. The donor label of this sample is uncertain.

The V call is TRBV29-1, the J call TRBJ2-1; 8 positions match TRBD1. The V gene's germline CDR1 is SQVTM and CDR2 ANQGSEA. The ends lost 6 bases at V and 8 bases at J; junction bases unmatched: 12. CDR3 size: 14 residues. Here the CDR3 DNA reads TGCAGCGTAACCCGGGACAGGTTTATGGATGAGCAGTTCTTC. It yields the protein CSVTRDRFMDEQFF.

This sequence joins TRBV11-2 and TRBJ1-3, with D possibly TRBD1 on 6 matching bases. Germline CDR1 and CDR2: SGHAT and FQNNGV. CDR3 length: 17 amino acids. Trimming removed 1 base at V and 0 bases at J, with 13 bases between. CDR3 protein: CASSLGGHRGSGNTIYF. CDR3 in DNA: TGTGCCAGCAGCTTAGGGGGACACCGGGGCTCTGGAAACACCATATATTTT.

In DNA, the CDR3 is TGTGCCAGCAGTTTACCAGGACAGGGGTACTACGAGCAGTACTTC. Encoded protein: CASSLPGQGYYEQYF. The rearrangement uses TRBV5-4 and TRBJ2-7; 9 bases align to TRBD1. The CDR3 contains 15 residues. Per germline, CDR1 SGHNT and CDR2 YYREEE (reference sequence). Trimming cost V 5 bases and J 3 bases; bases outside gene matches: 9.

The chain is built from TRBV5-1 and TRBJ2-3; TRBD1 matches 7 bases. Germline CDR1 SGHRS, CDR2 YFSETQ. J was trimmed by 0 bases and V by 5 bases; bases with no gene match: 6. This CDR3 contains 15 residues. The CDR3 DNA reads as TGCGCCAGCAGATACGGGACAGCTAGCACAGATACGCAGTATTTT. Protein product: CASRYGTASTDTQYF.

Notes on this clone: Other DNA sequences of this sample code for an identical CDR3. The chain links TRBV7-2 to TRBJ2-5; no definite D call. Germline V gives CDR1 SGHTA, CDR2 FQGNSA. The CDR3 contains 12 residues. V was clipped by 2 bases and J by 4 bases, with 5 bases between them. The CDR3, as DNA: TGTGCCAGCAGCTTATCTCGAGAGACCCAGTACTTC. Translated, it gives CASSLSRETQYF.

V usage is TRBV2 and J usage is TRBJ2-1, with a weak D call TRBD2 (5 bases). Trimming left V 7 bases short and J 5 bases short, with 18 bases between. Germline CDR1 reads SNHLY; CDR2 reads FYNNEI. This CDR3 is built from 15 residues. The CDR3 sequence is CASTRGQSRDNEQFF. The CDR3 DNA sequence: TGTGCCAGCACCCGAGGGCAGAGTCGAGACAATGAGCAGTTCTTC.

V gene TRBV5-1 combines with J gene TRBJ2-3; no reliable D call. Trimming removed 0 bases from V and 0 bases from J, with 8 bases in between. The germline gives CDR1 SGHRS, CDR2 YFSETQ. The CDR3 length is 15 residues. CDR3: CASSLDATSTDTQYF. The CDR3 bases are TGCGCCAGCAGCTTGGACGCGACTAGCACAGATACGCAGTATTTT.